The T cell receptor beta chain described here comes from a study of blood T cell repertoires in COVID-19. The wider study: T cells, B-cell-depleted T cells, or PBMCs supplied cDNA or gDNA.

TCRdb's table, derived via immunoSEQ multiplex PCR, lists solely in-frame clones and lacks some. The sample has about 280,000 clones; roughly 89% are singletons. V was pared by 6 bases and J by 7 bases, with 5 bases of the junction left unmatched. Per the germline V gene, CDR1 is MDHEN and CDR2 is SYDVKM. The CDR3 is 12 residues long. This receptor was taken from a middle-aged woman who had recovered from COVID-19. V gene TRBV28 combines with J gene TRBJ2-7; 8 bases fit TRBD1. Sequencing was performed on PBMCs or T cells enriched from blood (not recorded which). CDR3 sequence: CASRTGVREQYF. Written as DNA, the CDR3 is TGTGCCAGCAGGACAGGGGTGAGGGAGCAGTACTTC.